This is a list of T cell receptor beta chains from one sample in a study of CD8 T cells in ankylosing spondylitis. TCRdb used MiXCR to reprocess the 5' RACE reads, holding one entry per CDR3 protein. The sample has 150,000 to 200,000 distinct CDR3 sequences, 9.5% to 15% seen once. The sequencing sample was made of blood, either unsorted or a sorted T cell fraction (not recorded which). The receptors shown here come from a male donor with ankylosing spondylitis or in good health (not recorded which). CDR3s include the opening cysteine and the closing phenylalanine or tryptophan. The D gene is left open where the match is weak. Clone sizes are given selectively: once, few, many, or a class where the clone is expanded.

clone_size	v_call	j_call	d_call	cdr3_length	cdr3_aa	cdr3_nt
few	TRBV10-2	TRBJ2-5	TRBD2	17	CASSGSQLAGEFGTQYF	TGCGCCAGCAGTGGAAGCCAACTAGCGGGAGAGTTCGGGACCCAGTACTTC
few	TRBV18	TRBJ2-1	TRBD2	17	CASSLASGARSYNEQFF	TGTGCCAGCTCACTAGCTAGCGGAGCCCGCTCCTACAATGAGCAGTTCTTC
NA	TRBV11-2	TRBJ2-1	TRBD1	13	CASSPPGTGEQFF	TGTGCCAGCAGCCCACCTGGGACAGGGGAGCAGTTCTTC
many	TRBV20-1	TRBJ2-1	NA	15	CSARDRGLDYNEQFF	TGCAGTGCTAGAGATCGGGGACTCGACTACAATGAGCAGTTCTTC
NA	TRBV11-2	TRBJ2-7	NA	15	CASSPGPGGTYEQYF	TGTGCCAGCAGCCCTGGTCCTGGCGGAACCTACGAGCAGTACTTC
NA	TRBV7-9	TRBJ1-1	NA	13	CASSLRMNTEAFF	TGTGCCAGCAGCCTACGAATGAACACTGAAGCTTTCTTT
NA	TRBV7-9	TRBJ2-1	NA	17	CASSLGGAGEVLDEQFF	TGTGCCAGCAGCTTAGGGGGGGCGGGAGAGGTTTTGGATGAGCAGTTCTTC
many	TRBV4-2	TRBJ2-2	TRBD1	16	CASSHTPGQGTGELFF	TGTGCCAGCAGCCATACCCCGGGACAGGGAACCGGGGAGCTGTTTTTT
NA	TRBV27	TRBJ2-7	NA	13	CASRYSSSYEQYF	TGTGCCAGCAGATACTCTAGCTCCTACGAGCAGTACTTC
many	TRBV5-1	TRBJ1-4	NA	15	CASSLPGTSDEKLFF	TGCGCCAGCAGCTTGCCCGGGACTTCGGATGAAAAACTGTTTTTT
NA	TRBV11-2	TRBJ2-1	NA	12	CASSSSVNEQFF	TGTGCCAGCAGCTCGTCCGTGAATGAGCAGTTCTTC
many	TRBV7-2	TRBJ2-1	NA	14	CASSLAGAYNEQFF	TGCGCCAGCAGCTTGGCCGGGGCTTACAATGAGCAGTTCTTC
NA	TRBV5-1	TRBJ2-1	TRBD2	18	CASCDRFSGQSSYNEQFF	TGCGCCAGCTGCGACCGATTTAGCGGGCAGAGCTCCTACAATGAGCAGTTCTTC
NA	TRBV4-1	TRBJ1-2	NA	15	CASSQETADNYGYTF	TGCGCCAGCAGCCAAGAGACCGCCGACAACTATGGCTACACCTTC